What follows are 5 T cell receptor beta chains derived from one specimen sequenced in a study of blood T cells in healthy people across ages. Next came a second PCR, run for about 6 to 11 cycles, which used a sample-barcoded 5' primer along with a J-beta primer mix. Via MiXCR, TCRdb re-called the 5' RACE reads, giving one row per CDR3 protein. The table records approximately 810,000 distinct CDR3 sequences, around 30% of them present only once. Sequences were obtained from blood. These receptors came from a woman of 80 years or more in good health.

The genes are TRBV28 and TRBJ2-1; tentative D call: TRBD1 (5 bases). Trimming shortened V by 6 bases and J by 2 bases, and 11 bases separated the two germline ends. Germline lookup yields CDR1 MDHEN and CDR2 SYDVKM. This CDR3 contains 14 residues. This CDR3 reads CASRSGMAYNEQFF. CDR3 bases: TGTGCCAGCAGGTCAGGGATGGCCTACAATGAGCAGTTCTTC.

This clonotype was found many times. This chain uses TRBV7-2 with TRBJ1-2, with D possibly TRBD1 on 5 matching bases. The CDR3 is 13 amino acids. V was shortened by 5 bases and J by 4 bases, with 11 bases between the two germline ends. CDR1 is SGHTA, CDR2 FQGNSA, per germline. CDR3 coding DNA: TGTGCCAGCAGCCGACCAGGGAGCTATGGCTACACCTTC. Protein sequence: CASSRPGSYGYTF. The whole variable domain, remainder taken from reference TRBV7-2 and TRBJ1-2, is GAGVSQSPSNKVTEKGKDVELRCDPISGHTALYWYRQSLGQGLEFLIYFQGNSAPDKSGLPSDRFSAERTGGSVSTLTIQRTQQEDSAVYLCASSRPGSYGYTFGSGTRLTVV.

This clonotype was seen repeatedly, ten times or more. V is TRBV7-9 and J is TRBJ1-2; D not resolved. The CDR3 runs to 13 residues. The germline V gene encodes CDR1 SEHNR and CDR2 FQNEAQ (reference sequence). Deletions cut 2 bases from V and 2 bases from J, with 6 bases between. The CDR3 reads CASSLIQNYGYTF. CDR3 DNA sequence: TGTGCCAGCAGCTTAATACAGAACTATGGCTACACCTTC.

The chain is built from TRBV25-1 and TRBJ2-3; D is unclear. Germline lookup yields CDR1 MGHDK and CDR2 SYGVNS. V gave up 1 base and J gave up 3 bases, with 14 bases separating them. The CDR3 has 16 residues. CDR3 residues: CASSESYRARTDTQYF. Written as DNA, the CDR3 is TGTGCCAGCAGTGAATCATATCGGGCGCGAACAGATACGCAGTATTTT.

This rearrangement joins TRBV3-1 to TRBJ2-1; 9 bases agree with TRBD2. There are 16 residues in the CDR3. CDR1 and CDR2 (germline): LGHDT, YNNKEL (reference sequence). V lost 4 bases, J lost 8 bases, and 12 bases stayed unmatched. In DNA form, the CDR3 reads TGTGCCAGCAGCCTAGGAACTAGCGGGCGTTTGGATGAGCAGTTCTTC. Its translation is CASSLGTSGRLDEQFF.